This T cell receptor beta chain was recorded in a study of vaccination and CD4 T cells after COVID-19. Study-wide context: There were six male and four female convalescents, and two of them were Hispanic. Two doses of either BNT162b2 or mRNA-1273 vaccine were given to participants.

With the Oncomine TCR Beta short-read assay, DNA from cultured CD4+ T cells was sequenced. The source of extracted genomic DNA was cultured CD4+ T cells. TCRdb called the PCR reads again in MiXCR, with one record for every CDR3 protein. The table lists a few thousand distinct CDR3 sequences, 71% of them singletons. Points on this clonotype: As yet, its antigen is unknown.

With 5 bases clipped from V and 5 bases from J, the junction kept 9 bases outside the gene matches. The CDR3 sequence is 17 residues long. The V gene's germline CDR1 is SGHTA and CDR2 FQGNSA. Treatment meaning: approximately 11-day PBMC culture with coronavirus spike peptide pools or control peptides (ViraFEST assay). The chain joins TRBV7-2 to TRBJ2-5; 15 bases align to TRBD2. The sequenced material came from CD4+ T cells from blood, cultured in vitro. This receptor was taken from a human donor who had recovered from COVID-19. This CDR3 is CASSTRTSGRAGETQYF. The CDR3 DNA reads TGTGCCAGCAGCACACGGACTAGCGGGAGGGCGGGGGAGACCCAGTACTTC.